This is a list of T cell receptor beta chains from one sample in a study of blood T cell repertoires in COVID-19. The assay was immunoSEQ multiplex PCR, and TCRdb's table has in-frame clones only and misses some. The repertoire holds some 290,000 clones, with around 78% as singletons. The sample was peripheral blood. The receptors were gathered from a man aged 60-69 years who had recovered from COVID-19. Both conserved end residues are trimmed from each CDR3. Clone size is stated in some rows and not others, as once, few, many or a class when expanded.

>TRBJ1-1|.|TRBV10-2
ASSEGTRQGTEAF
>TRBJ2-2|.|TRBV7-6
ASSPEGHTGELF
>TRBJ2-1|.|TRBV5-1
ASSLQGATIEQF
>TRBJ2-5|.|TRBV29-1
SVGLGSGRRETQY
>TRBJ1-5|.|TRBV28
AVPGGGNQPQH
>TRBJ2-5|.|TRBV15
ATSRSGSGVGTQY
>TRBJ1-1|.|TRBV5-8
ASSLVRAEAF
>TRBJ2-1|.|TRBV10-3
AISESSGGKNEQF
>TRBJ2-5|.|TRBV28
ASRDGGQETQY
>TRBJ2-3|.|TRBV27
ASTPAGEDTQY
>TRBJ2-5|.|TRBV7-8
ASSLARAGLPLETQY
>TRBJ1-4|.|TRBV3-1/TRBV3-2
ASSPGMRPSNEKLF
>TRBJ2-7|once|TRBV7-2
ASSLAGTGAFYEQY
>TRBJ1-5|.|TRBV3-1/TRBV3-2
ASSQVDSQPQH
>TRBJ2-1|few|TRBV28
ASTGGGGAGNEQF
>TRBJ1-4|.|TRBV2
ASSAGTLNEKLF
>TRBJ2-7|.|TRBV10-2
ASSRGTSGNPSYEQY
>TRBJ2-3|.|TRBV10-3
AIKSLAGALDTQY
>TRBJ1-1|.|TRBV11-2
ASSLGGQGRAEAF
>TRBJ1-1|.|TRBV6-6
ASSYSPGSTEAF
>TRBJ1-5|.|TRBV15
ATSREAGVQPQH
>TRBJ2-3|.|TRBV30
AWSAAIADTQY
>TRBJ2-5|.|TRBV2
ASRRDRGRRETQY
>TRBJ1-1|.|TRBV7-9
ASSFYLGQGVF
>TRBJ1-1|.|TRBV7-2
ASSLAGGVGTEAF
>TRBJ2-1|.|TRBV7-8
ASSFPGGSSYNEQF
>TRBJ2-1|.|TRBV28
ASSLGAGGNNEQF
>TRBJ2-5|.|TRBV7-7
ASSLAPQGQETQY
>TRBJ2-7|.|TRBV20-1
SASYPGTYEQY
>TRBJ1-5|.|TRBV5-6
ASSLSGNQPQH
>TRBJ1-2|.|TRBV30
AWSLSNYGYT
>TRBJ2-5|.|TRBV3-1/TRBV3-2
ASSQGSGGLQETQY
>TRBJ2-2|.|TRBV11-3
ASSPGLLGTGELF
>TRBJ2-5|once|TRBV5-4
ASTSAARGQETQY
>TRBJ2-7|.|TRBV11-2
ASSFEGGGRWEQY
>TRBJ2-2|.|TRBV5-1
ASSLDRAGTGELF
>TRBJ2-2|.|TRBV5-4
ASSSPSGGTGELF
>TRBJ1-2|.|TRBV4-1
ASSQGGGAGYT
>TRBJ1-6|.|TRBV30
AWSVIQPNSPLH
>TRBJ2-1|.|TRBV27
ASTGLAGGLGSYNEQF
>TRBJ2-1|.|TRBV19
ASSLTGLGVYNEQF
>TRBJ2-1|.|TRBV19
ASSIGLARGNEQF
>TRBJ2-5|.|TRBV24-1
ATSDPARLGKETQY
>TRBJ2-5|.|TRBV5-1
ASSLISGATQY
>TRBJ2-2|.|TRBV9
ASSVVQGPNTGELF
>TRBJ2-2|.|TRBV6-5
ASGIRTGGGELF
>TRBJ1-5|.|TRBV2
ASSERQTRGNQPQH
>TRBJ2-1|.|TRBV29-1
SVTPAGGEQF